This T cell receptor beta chain derives from a study of cytomegalovirus exposure and HLA in healthy donors. The CDR3 has 11 residues. V gave up 4 bases and J gave up 10 bases, with 11 bases separating them. Looked up from germline, CDR1 is DFQATT and CDR2 is SNEGSKA (reference sequence). Study-wide results and caveats: Most TCRs appeared rarely, but some public TCRs recurred in many donors.

Concerning this clone itself: Its antigen is as yet unknown.

At collection, donors were nominally healthy, but unrecorded immune exposures were probable. PCR involved 60 Vbeta and 13 Jbeta primers. Clones were sequenced by immunoSEQ multiplex PCR, and TCRdb holds only the in-frame ones, with some missing. Of 160,000 or so clones in the sample, 80% were seen once. The clonotype was recovered from a man aged 30 to 39 in good health and CMV-seronegative. The chain combines TRBV20-1 with TRBJ2-1; tentatively, D is TRBD2 (5 bases). The material sequenced was PBMCs. Here the CDR3 DNA reads TGCAGTGCTAACATACTAGGCGAGCAGTTCTTC. This sequence encodes CSANILGEQFF.